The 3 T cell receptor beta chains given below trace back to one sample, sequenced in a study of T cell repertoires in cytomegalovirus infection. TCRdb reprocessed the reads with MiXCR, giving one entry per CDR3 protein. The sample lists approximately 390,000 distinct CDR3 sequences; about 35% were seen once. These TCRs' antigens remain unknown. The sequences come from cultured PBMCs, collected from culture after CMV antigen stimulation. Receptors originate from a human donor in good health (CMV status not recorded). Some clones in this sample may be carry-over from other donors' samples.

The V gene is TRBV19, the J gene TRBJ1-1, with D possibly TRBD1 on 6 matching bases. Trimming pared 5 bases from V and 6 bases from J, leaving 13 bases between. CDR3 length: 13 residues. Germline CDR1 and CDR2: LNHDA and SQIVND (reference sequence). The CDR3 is CASSPRDTAEAFF. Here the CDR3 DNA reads TGTGCCAGTAGTCCCCGGGACACCGCTGAAGCTTTCTTT.

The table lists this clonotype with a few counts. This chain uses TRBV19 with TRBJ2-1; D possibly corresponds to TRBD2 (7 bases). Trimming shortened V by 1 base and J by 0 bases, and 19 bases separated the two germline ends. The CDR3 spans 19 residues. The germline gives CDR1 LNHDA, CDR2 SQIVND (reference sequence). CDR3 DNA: TGTGCCAGTAGTATAGGGGGGCTAGCGGAGTGGAGCTCCTACAATGAGCAGTTCTTC. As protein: CASSIGGLAEWSSYNEQFF.

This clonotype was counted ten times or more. The CDR3, as DNA: TGTGCCAGCTCCATCCGGAGGATAATTGGACAATGGGAGCAGTTCTTC. This codes for CASSIRRIIGQWEQFF. This chain joins TRBV12-3 or TRBV12-4 and TRBJ2-1; the D call may be TRBD1 or TRBD2 (5 bases each). V lost 8 bases and J 10 bases, leaving 27 bases between the germline ends. This CDR3 region has 16 residues.